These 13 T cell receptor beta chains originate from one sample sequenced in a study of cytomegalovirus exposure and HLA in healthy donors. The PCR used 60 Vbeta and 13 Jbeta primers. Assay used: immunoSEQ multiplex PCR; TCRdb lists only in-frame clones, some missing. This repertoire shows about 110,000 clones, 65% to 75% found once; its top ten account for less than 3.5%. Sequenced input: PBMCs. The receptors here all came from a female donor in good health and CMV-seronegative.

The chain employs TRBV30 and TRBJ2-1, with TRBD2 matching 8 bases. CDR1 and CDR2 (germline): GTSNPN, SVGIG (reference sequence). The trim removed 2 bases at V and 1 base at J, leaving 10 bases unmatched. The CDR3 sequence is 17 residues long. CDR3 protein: CAWSRGLAQQSYNEQFF. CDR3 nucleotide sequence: TGTGCCTGGAGTAGAGGACTAGCCCAACAATCCTACAATGAGCAGTTCTTC.

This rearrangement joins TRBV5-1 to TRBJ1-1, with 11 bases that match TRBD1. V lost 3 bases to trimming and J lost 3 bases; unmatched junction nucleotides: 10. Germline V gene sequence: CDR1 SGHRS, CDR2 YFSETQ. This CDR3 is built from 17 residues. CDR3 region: CASSSLGQGAIDTEAFF. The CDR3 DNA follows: TGCGCCAGCAGCTCACTAGGACAGGGGGCGATCGACACTGAAGCTTTCTTT.

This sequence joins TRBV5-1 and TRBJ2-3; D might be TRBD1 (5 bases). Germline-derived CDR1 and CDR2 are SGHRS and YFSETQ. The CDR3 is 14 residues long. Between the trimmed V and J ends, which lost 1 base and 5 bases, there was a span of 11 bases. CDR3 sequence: CASSLSWGKDTQYF. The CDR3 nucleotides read TGCGCCAGCAGCTTGTCTTGGGGCAAAGATACGCAGTATTTT.

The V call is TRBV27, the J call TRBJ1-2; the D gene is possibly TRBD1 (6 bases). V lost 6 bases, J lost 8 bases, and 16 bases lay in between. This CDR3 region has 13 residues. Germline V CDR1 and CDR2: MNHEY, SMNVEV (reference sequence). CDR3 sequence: CASRSGGRGGYTF. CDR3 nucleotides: TGTGCCAGCAGATCCGGGGGGCGAGGGGGCTACACCTTC.

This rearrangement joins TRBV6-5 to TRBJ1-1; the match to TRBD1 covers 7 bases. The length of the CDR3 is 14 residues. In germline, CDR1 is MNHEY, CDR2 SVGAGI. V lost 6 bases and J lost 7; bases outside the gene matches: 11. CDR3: CASRIGTASIEAFF. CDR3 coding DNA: TGTGCCAGCAGGATAGGGACAGCGAGTATTGAAGCTTTCTTT.

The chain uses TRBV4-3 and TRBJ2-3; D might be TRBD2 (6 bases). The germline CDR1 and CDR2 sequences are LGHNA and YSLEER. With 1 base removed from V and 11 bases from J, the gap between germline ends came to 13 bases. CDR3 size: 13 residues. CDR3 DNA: TGCGCCAGCAGCCAAGTCCGGGGGATGTGGCAGTATTTT. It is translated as CASSQVRGMWQYF.

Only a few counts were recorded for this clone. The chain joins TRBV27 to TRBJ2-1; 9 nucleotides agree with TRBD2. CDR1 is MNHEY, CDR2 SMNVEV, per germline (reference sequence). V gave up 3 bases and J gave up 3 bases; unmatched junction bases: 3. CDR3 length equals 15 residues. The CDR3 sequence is CASSFASGVYNEQFF. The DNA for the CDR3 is TGTGCCAGCAGTTTTGCTAGCGGGGTCTACAATGAGCAGTTCTTC.

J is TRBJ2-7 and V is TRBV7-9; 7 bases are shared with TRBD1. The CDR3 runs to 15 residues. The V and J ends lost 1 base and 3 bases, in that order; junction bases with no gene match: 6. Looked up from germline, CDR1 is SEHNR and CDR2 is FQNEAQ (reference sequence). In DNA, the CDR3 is TGTGCCAGCAGCTTAGTTCCCAGGGGGAACTACGAGCAGTACTTC. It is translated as CASSLVPRGNYEQYF.

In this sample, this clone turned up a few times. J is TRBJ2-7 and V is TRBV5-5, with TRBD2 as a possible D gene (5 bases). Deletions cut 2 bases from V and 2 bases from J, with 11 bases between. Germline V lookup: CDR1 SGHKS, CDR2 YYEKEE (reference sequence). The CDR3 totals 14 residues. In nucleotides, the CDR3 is TGTGCCAGCAGCTTCCCCGGGATTGCCTACGAGCAGTACTTC. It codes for CASSFPGIAYEQYF.

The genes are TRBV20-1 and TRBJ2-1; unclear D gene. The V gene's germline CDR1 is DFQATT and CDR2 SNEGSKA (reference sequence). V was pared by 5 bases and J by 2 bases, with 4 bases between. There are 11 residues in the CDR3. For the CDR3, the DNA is TGCAGTGCTTTTACCTACAATGAGCAGTTCTTC. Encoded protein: CSAFTYNEQFF.

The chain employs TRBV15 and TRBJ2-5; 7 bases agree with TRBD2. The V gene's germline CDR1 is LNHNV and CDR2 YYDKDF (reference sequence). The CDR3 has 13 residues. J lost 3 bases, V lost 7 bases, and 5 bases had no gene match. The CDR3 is CATTKRDKETQYF. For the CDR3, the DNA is TGTGCCACCACCAAGCGGGATAAAGAGACCCAGTACTTC.

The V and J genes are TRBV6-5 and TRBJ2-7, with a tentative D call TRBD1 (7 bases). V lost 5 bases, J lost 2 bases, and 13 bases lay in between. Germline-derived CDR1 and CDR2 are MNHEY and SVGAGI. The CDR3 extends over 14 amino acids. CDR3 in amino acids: CASSPGGQTYEQYF. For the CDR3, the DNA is TGTGCCAGCAGTCCCGGGGGACAGACCTACGAGCAGTACTTC.

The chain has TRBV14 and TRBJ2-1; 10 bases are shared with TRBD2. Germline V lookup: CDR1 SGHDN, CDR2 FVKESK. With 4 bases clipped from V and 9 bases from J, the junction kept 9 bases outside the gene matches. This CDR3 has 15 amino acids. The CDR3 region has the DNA TGTGCCAGCAGCCCTTCTAGCGGGAGTTTTAGTGAGCAGTTCTTC. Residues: CASSPSSGSFSEQFF.